Sequencing of this T cell receptor beta chain was carried out in a study of identical twins. Germline CDR1 reads ENHRY; CDR2 reads SYGVKD. The CDR3 is 13 residues long. V lost 10 bases, J lost 0 bases, and 9 bases lay in between. Study results and caveats: Reduced insertions were recorded for abundant cord blood beta clonotypes, with no such pattern in memory repertoires. Modeled out-of-frame TCR alpha sharing in monozygotic twins fell below observed levels.

This clonotype was seen a few times. Its antigen is not identified. There were only healthy Caucasians among the donors. After template switching added a universal primer site, the resulting cDNA carried unique molecular identifiers. TCRdb reprocessed the 5' RACE reads with MiXCR, giving one entry per CDR3 protein. This table holds approximately 600,000 distinct CDR3 sequences, over 8.5% found once. This same sample was also taken into another study, of yellow fever vaccine responses in identical twins.

The chain joins TRBV10-3 to TRBJ2-2, with D uncertain. The sequenced sample consisted of PBMCs. This clonotype was obtained from a woman younger than 30 in good health. DNA for the CDR3: TGTGCCACCAGCAATACGAACACCGGGGAGCTGTTTTTT. It is translated as CATSNTNTGELFF.